Listed below are T cell receptor beta chains from one sample, sequenced in a study of beta chain features in type 1 diabetes. Sequencing used immunoSEQ multiplex PCR; TCRdb keeps in-frame clones, though not all of them. The profile shows about 360,000 clones, roughly 12% of them singletons. Sequenced input: naive CD4+ T cells from blood. All receptors come from a woman younger than 35 with type 1 diabetes. Each CDR3 is given with its conserved first and last residue. The D gene is left open where the match is weak. Size tells how often a clone was seen (once, few, many) or the class of an expanded clone, and some rows leave it out.

clone_size	j_call	v_call	d_call	cdr3_aa	cdr3_nt
few	TRBJ2-7	TRBV28	.	CASSSSAGASYEQYF	TGTGCCAGCAGTTCATCCGCGGGGGCCTCCTACGAGCAGTACTTC
few	TRBJ2-1	TRBV7-2	.	CASSLALAAEQFF	TGTGCCAGCAGCTTAGCACTAGCCGCTGAGCAGTTCTTC
few	TRBJ2-7	TRBV4-3	.	CASSQVLGEAYEQYF	TGCGCCAGCAGCCAAGTGCTAGGTGAAGCCTACGAGCAGTACTTC
.	TRBJ2-5	TRBV6-6	TRBD2	CASGASGGAQETQYF	TGTGCCAGCGGGGCTAGCGGAGGAGCACAAGAGACCCAGTACTTC
.	TRBJ1-2	TRBV4-3	.	CASSAPGNYGYTF	TGCGCCAGCAGCGCCCCGGGGAACTATGGCTACACCTTC
.	TRBJ2-1	TRBV2	.	CASRHDNNEQFF	TGTGCCAGCAGGCACGACAACAATGAGCAGTTCTTC
.	TRBJ2-1	TRBV4-2	.	CASSLLLHEQFF	TGTGCCAGCAGCCTCCTTCTTCATGAGCAGTTCTTC
.	TRBJ2-5	TRBV5-1	.	CASSLSHGEETQYF	TGCGCCAGCAGCTTGTCCCACGGGGAAGAGACCCAGTACTTC
.	TRBJ1-1	TRBV28	.	CASKVGWGAEAFF	TGTGCCAGCAAGGTGGGGTGGGGCGCTGAAGCTTTCTTT
few	TRBJ1-1	TRBV30	.	CASDRLNTEAFF	TGTGCCTCGGACAGATTGAACACTGAAGCTTTCTTT
few	TRBJ2-6	TRBV27	.	CASSLLSGANVLTF	TGTGCCAGCAGCCTTCTCTCTGGGGCCAACGTCCTGACTTTC
.	TRBJ1-2	TRBV7-9	.	CASSTSPGANYGYTF	TGTGCCAGCAGCACGTCGCCAGGGGCTAACTATGGCTACACCTTC
.	TRBJ2-5	TRBV4-2	TRBD1	CASSHVTGTDKETQYF	TGTGCCAGCAGCCACGTAACCGGGACAGATAAAGAGACCCAGTACTTC
few	TRBJ2-2	TRBV9	TRBD1	CASSLHGQGGTGELFF	TGTGCCAGCAGTCTCCACGGACAGGGGGGAACCGGGGAGCTGTTTTTT
.	TRBJ2-7	TRBV19	.	CASSTLATSSYEQYF	TGTGCCAGTAGTACTTTAGCGACCAGCTCCTACGAGCAGTACTTC
few	TRBJ1-5	TRBV10-3	TRBD1	CAISDWDRNQPQHF	TGTGCCATCAGTGATTGGGACAGAAATCAGCCCCAGCATTTT
few	TRBJ1-5	TRBV16	TRBD1	CASSQQGQGGQPQHF	TGTGCCAGCAGCCAACAGGGACAGGGTGGTCAGCCCCAGCATTTT
.	TRBJ1-5	TRBV2	.	CASSVGGQPQHF	TGTGCCAGCAGTGTCGGGGGGCAGCCCCAGCATTTT
.	TRBJ2-5	TRBV13	.	CASSYRARETQYF	TGTGCCAGCAGCTACAGGGCCAGGGAGACCCAGTACTTC
.	TRBJ2-6	TRBV29-1	.	CSVREGFSGANVLTF	TGCAGCGTGAGAGAGGGCTTCTCTGGGGCCAACGTCCTGACTTTC
few	TRBJ2-5	TRBV7-9	TRBD2	CASSLRLAGERETQYF	TGTGCCAGCAGCTTACGACTAGCGGGAGAAAGAGAGACCCAGTACTTC
.	TRBJ1-4	TRBV4-1	.	CASSQVRGEKLFF	TGCGCCAGCAGCCAAGTACGGGGTGAAAAACTGTTTTTT
.	TRBJ1-1	TRBV4-3	.	CASSQGSGNTEAFF	TGCGCCAGCAGCCAAGGATCAGGAAACACTGAAGCTTTCTTT
few	TRBJ1-1	TRBV19	TRBD1	CASVRGYTEAFF	TGTGCCAGTGTCAGGGGGTACACTGAAGCTTTCTTT
.	TRBJ2-5	TRBV2	TRBD2	CASTGTSGTQTQYF	TGTGCCAGCACAGGGACTAGCGGGACCCAGACCCAGTACTTC
.	TRBJ1-2	TRBV7-8	.	CASSLVDRRGYGYTF	TGTGCCAGCAGCTTAGTCGACCGCCGGGGCTATGGCTACACCTTC
few	TRBJ2-1	TRBV7-2	TRBD2	CASSSGHRTEQFF	TGTGCCAGCAGTAGCGGGCATCGAACTGAGCAGTTCTTC
few	TRBJ2-2	TRBV7-9	.	CASSRGELFF	TGTGCCAGCAGTCGCGGGGAGCTGTTTTTT
.	TRBJ2-5	TRBV6-6	.	CASSYGGIQGQETQYF	TGTGCCAGCAGTTACGGTGGAATTCAGGGCCAAGAGACCCAGTACTTC
.	TRBJ1-1	TRBV18	TRBD1	CASSPGQVGAEAFF	TGTGCCAGCTCACCGGGACAGGTCGGAGCCGAAGCTTTCTTT
.	TRBJ2-2	TRBV7-3	TRBD1	CASSPGDRGAGELFF	TGTGCCAGCAGCCCAGGAGACAGGGGGGCCGGGGAGCTGTTTTTT
few	TRBJ2-5	TRBV18	TRBD1	CASSRDRQETQYF	TGTGCCAGCTCACGGGACAGACAAGAGACCCAGTACTTC
.	TRBJ2-7	TRBV19	.	CATWGGEQYF	TGTGCCACCTGGGGAGGCGAGCAGTACTTC
.	TRBJ2-1	TRBV11-2	.	CASSRRTGPSSYNEQFF	TGTGCCAGCAGCCGCCGCACAGGACCAAGCTCCTACAATGAGCAGTTCTTC
.	TRBJ1-2	TRBV5-1	TRBD1	CASSSGTGRANYGYTF	TGCGCCAGCAGCTCCGGGACAGGGAGGGCTAACTATGGCTACACCTTC
.	TRBJ2-1	TRBV9	.	CASTRAGLSYNEQFF	TGTGCCAGCACCCGGGCGGGACTCTCCTACAATGAGCAGTTCTTC
few	TRBJ2-3	TRBV30	.	CACTTGGEADTQYF	TGTGCCTGTACTACAGGGGGGGAGGCAGATACGCAGTATTTT
.	TRBJ1-5	TRBV30	TRBD1	CAWGTGGNQPQHF	TGTGCCTGGGGGACAGGAGGCAATCAGCCCCAGCATTTT
few	TRBJ1-1	TRBV14	TRBD1	CASSRGQGMNTEAFF	TGTGCCAGCAGCCGGGGACAGGGGATGAACACTGAAGCTTTCTTT
few	TRBJ1-4	TRBV2	.	CASGRKSLDKKLFF	TGTGCCAGCGGGCGTAAAAGTCTTGATAAAAAACTGTTTTTT
.	TRBJ1-6	TRBV5-1	.	CASSLARREDGSPLHF	TGCGCCAGCAGCTTGGCCCGTCGGGAAGATGGATCACCCCTCCACTTT
few	TRBJ2-7	TRBV18	.	CASSPLEAALREQYF	TGTGCCAGCTCACCACTTGAAGCCGCCCTCCGGGAGCAGTACTTC
few	TRBJ2-7	TRBV28	TRBD1	CASSMPTGGLDYEQYF	TGTGCCAGCAGTATGCCTACAGGGGGACTTGACTACGAGCAGTACTTC
few	TRBJ2-3	TRBV4-3	TRBD2	CASSQDPGLAGGADTQYF	TGCGCCAGCAGCCAAGATCCCGGACTAGCGGGAGGGGCAGATACGCAGTATTTT
.	TRBJ1-1	TRBV29-1	TRBD1	CSALAQGGNTEAFF	TGCAGCGCCTTAGCACAGGGGGGGAACACTGAAGCTTTCTTT
few	TRBJ2-1	TRBV19	TRBD1	CASSHLDRLYNEQFF	TGTGCCAGTAGCCATCTGGACAGGCTATACAATGAGCAGTTCTTC
few	TRBJ1-5	TRBV6-1	TRBD1	CASSEQPGQGNQPQHF	TGTGCCAGCAGTGAACAACCGGGACAGGGGAATCAGCCCCAGCATTTT
few	TRBJ2-1	TRBV13	.	CASSLNSGGALETEQFF	TGTGCCAGCAGCTTAAATTCTGGGGGGGCCCTCGAGACTGAGCAGTTCTTC
.	TRBJ2-7	TRBV4-3	TRBD2	CASSTLASGAYEQYF	TGCGCCAGCTCCACCCTTGCTAGCGGGGCCTACGAGCAGTACTTC
.	TRBJ2-7	TRBV28	TRBD1	CASSLPLQGAHEQYF	TGTGCCAGCAGTTTGCCCCTACAGGGGGCCCACGAGCAGTACTTC
.	TRBJ2-6	TRBV9	TRBD1	CASSGAGTGKLGANVLTF	TGTGCCAGCAGCGGAGCCGGGACAGGGAAGTTGGGGGCCAACGTCCTGACTTTC
.	TRBJ2-3	TRBV11-2	.	CASSLDRGDTQYF	TGTGCCAGCAGCTTAGACAGGGGCGATACGCAGTATTTT
few	TRBJ2-3	TRBV5-1	TRBD2	CASSKERGGTDTQYF	TGCGCCAGCAGCAAAGAGCGGGGGGGCACAGATACGCAGTATTTT
.	TRBJ2-1	TRBV2	TRBD1	CATGQGINEQFF	TGTGCCACGGGACAGGGGATAAATGAGCAGTTCTTC
.	TRBJ2-1	TRBV23-1	.	CASSRLPASESYNEQFF	TGCGCCAGCAGTCGACTTCCGGCGTCAGAATCCTACAATGAGCAGTTCTTC
few	TRBJ1-1	TRBV4-3	.	CASSQTQGTEAFF	TGCGCCAGCAGCCAAACCCAGGGGACTGAAGCTTTCTTT
few	TRBJ2-7	TRBV27	TRBD1	CASTSLSGQGAHEQYF	TGTGCCAGCACCTCACTCTCCGGGCAGGGGGCCCACGAGCAGTACTTC
.	TRBJ2-5	TRBV5-4	.	CASSLQRDQETQYF	TGTGCCAGCAGCCTCCAGCGGGACCAAGAGACCCAGTACTTC
few	TRBJ2-5	TRBV5-1	TRBD1	CASSLGTGLSAQRETQYF	TGCGCCAGCAGCTTGGGGACAGGACTCTCAGCTCAGCGGGAGACCCAGTACTTC